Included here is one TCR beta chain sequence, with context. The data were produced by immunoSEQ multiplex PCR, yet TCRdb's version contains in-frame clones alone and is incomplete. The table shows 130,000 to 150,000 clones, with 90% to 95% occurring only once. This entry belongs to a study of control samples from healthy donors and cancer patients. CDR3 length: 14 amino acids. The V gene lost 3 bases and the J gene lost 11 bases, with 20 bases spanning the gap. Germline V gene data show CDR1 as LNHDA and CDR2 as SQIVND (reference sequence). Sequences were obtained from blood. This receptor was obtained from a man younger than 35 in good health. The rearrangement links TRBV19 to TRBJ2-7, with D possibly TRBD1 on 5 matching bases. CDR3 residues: CASSMDREVGVKYF. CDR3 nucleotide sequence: TGTGCCAGTAGTATGGACCGAGAGGTAGGGGTGAAGTACTTC.